This TCR beta chain was documented in a study of cytomegalovirus exposure and HLA in healthy donors. Study results and caveats: Later analysis showed TCR association rates varying by HLA locus, highest for DRB1 and lowest for HLA-C. In a later analysis, at a false discovery rate of 0.05, some 17,000 TCR beta sequences were associated with HLA alleles.

PCR was performed using 60 Vbeta and 13 Jbeta primers. Assay used: immunoSEQ multiplex PCR; TCRdb lists only in-frame clones, some missing. The data hold 150,000 to 200,000 clones, with over 80% observed a single time. Germline V gives CDR1 LGHNA, CDR2 YNFKEQ. This CDR3 spans 17 amino acids. V shed 3 bases, J shed 2 bases, and the junction held 2 bases outside the gene matches. As to this clone: Its antigen is undetermined.

The sequence came from a girl aged 5-17 years in good health and CMV-seropositive. The chain uses TRBV4-2 and TRBJ2-2; TRBD2 agrees at 14 bases. Sequencing input: PBMCs. CDR3 region: CASSHGTSGSNTGELFF. In DNA form, the CDR3 reads TGTGCCAGCAGCCACGGGACTAGCGGGAGTAACACCGGGGAGCTGTTTTTT.